This T cell receptor beta chain comes out of a study of cytomegalovirus exposure and HLA in healthy donors. Background on the study: The study placed roughly four fifths of its approximately 360 genotyped donors in the Caucasian-associated ancestry cluster. Study observations and caveats: Roughly uniform sequencing depth across donors was assumed, possibly incorrectly. According to the study, approximately 150 TCR beta chains were cytomegalovirus-associated. Rare TCR sequences predominated, though certain public TCRs were found in many donors.

Germline assignment: CDR1 SGHTA and CDR2 FQGNSA. There are 16 residues in the CDR3. Deletions cut 1 base from V and 3 bases from J, with 14 bases between. As for this clone: Its antigen is unknown.

Use of 60 Vbeta and 13 Jbeta primers characterized the PCR. Produced via immunoSEQ multiplex PCR; TCRdb's table is partial and in-frame only. The sample contains 200,000 or so clones, about three quarters of which appear only once. The sequence was obtained from a woman aged 25 to 39 in good health and CMV-seropositive. The chain joins TRBV7-2 to TRBJ2-3; D is uncertain. The sequenced sample consisted of PBMCs. CDR3 nucleotides: TGTGCCAGCAGCTTAGATTCGAGGAAGATTACAGATACGCAGTATTTT. Amino acids: CASSLDSRKITDTQYF.